These 12 T cell receptor beta chains share one sample of origin, sequenced in a study of blood T cell repertoires in COVID-19. Method: immunoSEQ multiplex PCR; TCRdb's copy keeps in-frame clones and lacks some. The data contain 210,000 or so clones, roughly 87% of them singletons. Sequenced: peripheral blood. The receptors derive from a woman younger than 35 who had recovered from COVID-19.

The CDR3 spells CASSQGGGESEGDQETQYF. CDR3 nucleotides: TGTGCCAGCAGCCAAGGAGGGGGAGAGAGTGAGGGGGACCAAGAGACCCAGTACTTC. The rearrangement links TRBV3-1 (or the pseudogene TRBV3-2) to TRBJ2-5, with D possibly matching TRBD1 (6 bases). Per germline, CDR1 LGHDT and CDR2 YNNKEL (reference sequence). This CDR3 region has 19 residues. V lost 1 base to trimming and J lost 0 bases, with 21 bases between them.

V gene TRBV7-6 combines with J gene TRBJ2-7, with 8 bases fitting TRBD2. The length of the CDR3 is 15 residues. From germline, CDR1 is SGHVS and CDR2 FNYEAQ. V was pared by 5 bases and J by 6 bases, with 12 bases of the junction left unmatched. The CDR3 loop reads CASSPSPGGPGEQYF. In DNA, the CDR3 is TGTGCCAGCAGCCCCTCCCCGGGAGGGCCGGGCGAGCAGTACTTC.

This chain joins TRBV6-5 and TRBJ1-5; D gene unclear. Trimming left V 3 bases short and J 4 bases short, with 16 bases between. This CDR3 comprises 16 residues. Per the germline V gene, CDR1 is MNHEY and CDR2 is SVGAGI. CDR3 sequence reads: CASSYSGIPGNQPQHF. CDR3 nucleotides: TGTGCCAGCAGTTATTCCGGGATCCCTGGGAATCAGCCCCAGCATTTT.

J is TRBJ2-1 and V is TRBV24-1; 7 bases agree with TRBD1. Germline V gene sequence: CDR1 KGHDR, CDR2 SFDVKD. The length of the CDR3 is 16 residues. Losses at the gene ends were 4 bases for V and 8 bases for J; bases not matched to a gene: 13. The CDR3 DNA follows: TGTGCCACCAGTGACGCTGTAGCAGGGGGATTGTATGAGCAGTTCTTC. Its translation: CATSDAVAGGLYEQFF.

This chain uses TRBV7-2 with TRBJ2-3; D might be TRBD2 (5 bases). This CDR3 is built from 14 residues. Trimming removed 1 base from V and 5 bases from J, with 10 bases in between. CDR1 and CDR2 (germline): SGHTA, FQGNSA. The CDR3 DNA is TGTGCCAGCAGCTTAGGGCCCGGAGGAGATACGCAGTATTTT. Translation gives CASSLGPGGDTQYF.

CDR3 DNA: TGCAGCGTTGAAGGGCAGGGGTCCTACAATGAGCAGTTCTTC. Amino acid sequence: CSVEGQGSYNEQFF. V and J are TRBV29-1 and TRBJ2-1, with D possibly being TRBD1 (6 bases). V lost 1 base to trimming and J lost 1 base, with 8 bases between them. This CDR3 comprises 14 residues. Germline CDR1 SQVTM, CDR2 ANQGSEA.

The CDR3 spells CASSVDGSQPQHF. In nucleotides, the CDR3 is TGTGCCAGCAGCGTAGACGGGAGTCAGCCCCAGCATTTT. J is TRBJ1-5 and V is TRBV9; D gene ambiguous. Germline lookup yields CDR1 SGDLS and CDR2 YYNGEE. The CDR3 has 13 amino acids. V was clipped by 0 bases and J by 6 bases, with 7 bases between them.

Concerning this clone: Within the sample, other DNA sequences also encode this same CDR3. The chain uses TRBV6-5 and TRBJ1-2; D is unclear. The CDR3 totals 13 residues. V was pared by 2 bases and J by 5 bases, with 9 bases between. Germline V gene data show CDR1 as MNHEY and CDR2 as SVGAGI. The CDR3 region is CASSYPGGYGYTF. The CDR3 bases are TGTGCCAGCAGTTACCCAGGTGGTTATGGCTACACCTTC.

The chain employs TRBV18 and TRBJ1-4; D uncertain. This CDR3 spans 16 amino acids. Trimming pared 1 base from V and 0 bases from J, leaving 9 bases between. Germline V gene lookup returns CDR1 KGHSH and CDR2 LQKENI. Here the CDR3 DNA reads TGTGCCAGCTCACCACGGCAACCGTCAACTAATGAAAAACTGTTTTTT. Translated: CASSPRQPSTNEKLFF.

The chain employs TRBV5-4 and TRBJ2-1; possibly TRBD1 for D (7 bases). With 0 bases removed from V and 3 bases from J, the gap between germline ends came to 10 bases. Germline V lookup: CDR1 SGHNT, CDR2 YYREEE (reference sequence). This CDR3 contains 15 residues. CDR3 sequence: CASSLGQGGYNEQFF. In nucleotides, the CDR3 is TGTGCCAGCAGCTTGGGACAGGGAGGCTACAATGAGCAGTTCTTC.

The chain recombines TRBV6-5 with TRBJ2-6; D unclear. The CDR3 sequence is 16 residues long. The V gene lost 4 bases and the J gene lost 1 base, with 11 bases spanning the gap. Germline-derived CDR1 and CDR2 are MNHEY and SVGAGI. The CDR3 spells CASSFHPQSGANVLTF. The CDR3 DNA reads TGTGCCAGCAGTTTTCACCCACAGTCTGGGGCCAACGTCCTGACTTTC.

The rearrangement uses TRBV13 and TRBJ2-3; a weak D match, TRBD1 (6 bases). The CDR3 length is 14 residues. The V gene's germline CDR1 is PRHDT and CDR2 FYEKMQ (reference sequence). V gave up 6 bases and J gave up 0 bases, with 10 bases separating them. In DNA, the CDR3 is TGTGCCAGCAGTCAGGGGCCAAGCACAGATACGCAGTATTTT. It specifies CASSQGPSTDTQYF.